The 17 T cell receptor beta chains reported below all come from one sample, sequenced in a study of shared clonotypes between healthy human individuals. Generated by immunoSEQ multiplex PCR, the TCRdb table keeps only in-frame clones and is missing some. The profile shows 300,000 to 400,000 clones, about nine tenths of them singletons. Sequenced sample: memory CD8+ T cells sorted from blood. Subset described: CD45RO+ cells pooled with CCR7-negative TemRA cells. All receptors come from a man between 18 and 35 years old in good health.

This rearrangement joins TRBV6-5 to TRBJ1-3; D is unclear. Trimming removed 6 bases from V and 3 bases from J, with 6 bases in between. This CDR3 region has 12 residues. Germline CDR1 and CDR2: MNHEY and SVGAGI. Here the CDR3 DNA reads TGTGCCAGCAGATCCATTGGAAACACCATATATTTT. Translation gives CASRSIGNTIYF.

CDR3 region: CASSLVRSYGYTF. Here the CDR3 DNA reads TGCGCCAGCAGCTTGGTCCGATCCTATGGCTACACCTTC. The rearrangement uses TRBV5-1 and TRBJ1-2; the D is unclear. The CDR3 consists of 13 residues. V lost 0 bases and J lost 4, with 7 bases in between. CDR1 SGHRS and CDR2 YFSETQ come from the germline V gene.

The V and J genes are TRBV6-6 and TRBJ1-1, with no clear D. Per germline, CDR1 MNHNY and CDR2 SVGAGI (reference sequence). Trimming stripped 2 bases from V and 1 base from J, with 11 bases between. The CDR3 extends over 15 amino acids. CDR3 coding DNA: TGTGCCAGCAGTTACGTGGACCTGGGGAACACTGAAGCTTTCTTT. Translated, it gives CASSYVDLGNTEAFF.

The genes are TRBV2 and TRBJ2-1; TRBD2 agrees at 7 bases. This CDR3 has 16 amino acids. Per germline, CDR1 SNHLY and CDR2 FYNNEI. Unmatched junction bases numbered 12, after V lost 3 bases and J lost 7 bases. DNA of the CDR3: TGTGCCAGCAGTGACCTCGGGGGACTATCCGGGAATGAGCAGTTCTTC. Its protein product is CASSDLGGLSGNEQFF.

The chain is built from TRBV7-9 and TRBJ2-5; D is ambiguous. V dropped 2 bases and J dropped 1 base, with 14 bases sitting between them. Germline V CDR1 and CDR2: SEHNR, FQNEAQ (reference sequence). The CDR3 loop spans 16 amino acids. The CDR3 here is CASSLPYLGIQETQYF. Here the CDR3 DNA reads TGTGCCAGCAGCTTACCCTATCTAGGGATCCAAGAGACCCAGTACTTC.

The chain has TRBV4-1 and TRBJ2-5, with D tentatively TRBD1 or TRBD2 (5 bases each). The V and J ends lost 0 bases and 4 bases respectively, with 15 bases between them. Germline CDR1 and CDR2: MGHRA and YSYEKL. CDR3 length: 16 residues. CDR3: CASSQDPTGGIETQYF. DNA of the CDR3: TGCGCCAGCAGCCAAGATCCAACAGGAGGTATAGAGACCCAGTACTTC.

The chain recombines TRBV27 with TRBJ2-3; the match to TRBD1 covers 8 bases. CDR1 is MNHEY and CDR2 is SMNVEV in the germline V gene (reference sequence). The CDR3 is made up of 17 amino acids. Trimming removed 3 bases from V and 3 bases from J; junction bases left unmatched: 11. The CDR3 here is CASSFWTGTSPTDTQYF. In DNA, the CDR3 is TGTGCCAGCAGTTTCTGGACAGGGACCAGTCCGACAGATACGCAGTATTTT.

The CDR3 DNA sequence: TGTGCCAGCAGTTTATTGGGGACAACTAATGAAAAACTGTTTTTT. It yields the protein CASSLLGTTNEKLFF. This chain joins TRBV27 and TRBJ1-4; no firm D call. Trimming shortened V by 1 base and J by 0 bases, and 6 bases separated the two germline ends. CDR1 MNHEY and CDR2 SMNVEV come from the germline V gene (reference sequence). The CDR3 is 15 residues long.

This clone was observed a single time. This chain joins TRBV20-1 and TRBJ1-1; no definite D call. Germline V gene data show CDR1 as DFQATT and CDR2 as SNEGSKA (reference sequence). The CDR3 is 9 residues long. Trimming left V 4 bases short and J 6 bases short, with 3 bases between. The CDR3 nucleotides are TGCAGTGCTAATGCTGAAGCTTTCTTT. Its translation: CSANAEAFF.

The chain couples TRBV28 to TRBJ1-2; D possibly corresponds to TRBD1 (5 bases). CDR1 is MDHEN and CDR2 is SYDVKM in the germline V gene. CDR3 length equals 16 residues. V was trimmed by 2 bases and J by 2 bases, leaving 15 bases between them. For the CDR3, the DNA is TGTGCCAGCAGTTTACTATCGGGACTCCTGAACTATGGCTACACCTTC. Translation gives CASSLLSGLLNYGYTF.

V gene TRBV6-5 combines with J gene TRBJ1-3, with D unresolved. Germline V gives CDR1 MNHEY, CDR2 SVGAGI. This CDR3 spans 14 amino acids. The V gene lost 2 bases and the J gene lost 0 bases, with 5 bases spanning the gap. The DNA for the CDR3 is TGTGCCAGCAGTTACAGGGACTCTGGAAACACCATATATTTT. This translates into CASSYRDSGNTIYF.

This sequence joins TRBV28 and TRBJ1-1; TRBD1 agrees at 9 bases. Unmatched junction bases numbered 6, after V lost 5 bases and J lost 5 bases. There are 14 residues in the CDR3. Germline-derived CDR1 and CDR2 are MDHEN and SYDVKM. This CDR3 is CASSPQGAGTEAFF. In DNA form, the CDR3 reads TGTGCCAGCAGTCCACAGGGGGCGGGTACTGAAGCTTTCTTT.

The V and J genes are TRBV19 and TRBJ2-3, with D perhaps TRBD2 (6 bases). This CDR3 is 14 amino acids long. Trimming shortened V by 10 bases and J by 2 bases, and 16 bases separated the two germline ends. Germline assignment: CDR1 LNHDA and CDR2 SQIVND (reference sequence). The CDR3 DNA reads TGTGCCACCTCAGCCGGGGGTTACACAGATACGCAGTATTTT. This codes for CATSAGGYTDTQYF.

J is TRBJ2-7 and V is TRBV2; no firm D call. CDR3 length: 17 amino acids. Trimming removed 4 bases from V and 3 bases from J, with 22 bases in between. Germline CDR1 reads SNHLY; CDR2 reads FYNNEI. CDR3 DNA sequence: TGTGCCAGCAGTGGCCGGCCCCGCCAGGTCGGTTACTACGAGCAGTACTTC. Its translation: CASSGRPRQVGYYEQYF.

J is TRBJ2-7 and V is TRBV7-2, with D perhaps matching TRBD2 (6 bases). Per the germline V gene, CDR1 is SGHTA and CDR2 is FQGNSA. The V gene lost 4 bases and the J gene lost 6 bases, with 13 bases spanning the gap. The CDR3 extends over 13 amino acids. The CDR3 reads CASSSSGVSEQYF. CDR3 in DNA: TGTGCCAGCAGCTCCTCGGGGGTTAGCGAGCAGTACTTC.

This clone was seen more than once but under ten times. The chain carries TRBV30 and TRBJ2-2; TRBD2 matches at 11 bases. Germline V gives CDR1 GTSNPN, CDR2 SVGIG (reference sequence). V was pared by 5 bases and J by 4 bases, with 3 bases of the junction left unmatched. The CDR3 is 14 residues long. The CDR3 reads CAWGTSGSTGELFF. The CDR3 DNA follows: TGTGCCTGGGGCACTAGCGGGAGCACCGGGGAGCTGTTTTTT.

The genes are TRBV10-1 and TRBJ1-1, with TRBD1 identical over 8 bases. Germline trimming cut 2 bases from V and 5 bases from J; bases unmatched to any gene: 4. The germline V gene encodes CDR1 WNHNN and CDR2 SYGVQD (reference sequence). This CDR3 region has 14 residues. Here the CDR3 DNA reads TGCGCCAGCAGTGAGAACAGGGGGTATACTGAAGCTTTCTTT. Its translation: CASSENRGYTEAFF.